The clone carrying this T cell receptor beta chain showed up just a few times. Its target is not known. This sample is drawn from a study of neurological immune-mediated disorders. As for the study in general: Secondary progressive cases numbered 3 among the roughly 35 multiple sclerosis patients, while the other 31 were relapsing-remitting. General observations from the study: With the multiple sclerosis repertoire cluster, none of the clinical or MRI features showed an association.

The cDNA was produced through 5'RACE with 10-nucleotide random UMIs. A single run covered 15-18 subjects with over 190 million TCR-beta sequences. TCRdb independently ran MiXCR on the 5' RACE reads; one entry per CDR3 protein. This sample has 55,000 to 65,000 distinct CDR3 sequences, with roughly 3.5% found just once. Trimming cost V 0 bases and J 5 bases, with 8 bases left between them. CDR3 size: 14 residues. CDR1 and CDR2 from the germline V gene are SGHRS and YFSETQ. The V and J genes are TRBV5-1 and TRBJ2-2; no definite D call. This sequence originates from a woman aged 50 to 60 with multiple sclerosis. Sequenced material: PBMCs. The CDR3 spells CASSLGQRTGELFF. CDR3 DNA sequence: TGCGCCAGCAGCTTGGGGCAGAGGACCGGGGAGCTGTTTTTT.